This TCR beta chain is from a study of neurological immune-mediated disorders (dated by TCRdb to about 2019). General notes on the study: Among the roughly 34 multiple sclerosis patients, relapsing-remitting MS was present in roughly 30 and secondary progressive MS was present in 3. The study compared peripheral blood TCR-beta repertoires of HTLV-I-associated myelopathy (HAM/TSP) patients, multiple sclerosis patients and healthy controls using UMI-based sequencing. Longitudinal samples, technical triplicates and paired sorted CD4+ and CD8+ T-cell subsets, alongside PBMC samples, were included among the approximately 98 TCR-beta libraries. Of the roughly 68 subjects in the cohort, about 14 were HAM/TSP patients, around 34 were multiple sclerosis patients, and 20 were healthy controls.

cDNA synthesis used template-switch 5'RACE with a primer carrying a 10-nucleotide random unique molecular identifier tagging each TCR transcript. Each sequencing run produced over 190 million TCR-beta sequences covering 15-18 subjects. The RNeasy kit was used for extraction of total RNA. Using the KAPA Real-time Library Amplification kit, TCR-beta VDJ regions were amplified with primers for the TCR constant region and the 5'RACE anchor. Sample indexes and Illumina adaptors were added in a first PCR, after which library yield was increased in a second PCR. The roughly 650 bp TCR product was size-selected on a 2% E-gel SizeSelection system after Ampure bead purification. Before pooling, libraries had their quality checked on a Bioanalyzer, their concentration measured with Qubit, and their quantity determined with the Kapa Library Quantification kit. Paired-end 2 x 150 bp sequencing of the libraries was performed on an Illumina HiSeq 2500. To increase sequence diversity, 25-30% phiX was spiked into each library pool. The source study handled its data this way. The UMI-based MiGEC pipeline processed quality-filtered reads and removed over 90% of raw TCR sequences during error correction. IMGT germline references were used for alignment of VDJ genes, and clonotypes were defined by a unique CDR3 amino acid sequence together with V-J genes. Clonal expansion, Shannon diversity and CDR3 relatedness (CalcPairwiseDistances, ClusterSamples) were evaluated with VDJtools, and phylogenetic trees were built with CLCbio workbench. Using coefficient-of-variation modelling across technical triplicates, the study counted a clone as expanded if it had at least 8 unique UMIs. TCRdb reran the public reads through fastp at Q25 and MiXCR, keeping productive beta chains. Merged by CDR3 protein, the rows form single entries marked with the most common genes and DNA. The V and J calls shown here were made by TCRdb, not taken from the authors' results. The sample has tens of thousands of distinct CDR3 sequences on record, about 3.5% of them singletons. The ten largest clones represent approximately 6.3% of the sample.

Findings and caveats that apply to the study as a whole: The highest TCR clonal expansion was observed in HAM/TSP patients, whereas the lowest was observed in MS patients, even when compared with healthy controls. No clinical or MRI features were associated with the MS cluster, and the authors said that larger cohorts are needed. Expanded clones from different subjects shared no identical CDR3 amino acid sequences, which suggests that TCR-beta repertoires were private in all groups. In phylogenetic analysis, the repertoires of 18 of 34 MS patients grouped into a cluster of related CDR3 sequences, which suggests a possible signature at the repertoire level.

Ten or more counts support this clonotype. Its antigen remains unidentified. There are no base qualities to consult, and no much larger clone falls within one base. For CDR1 and CDR2, the germline V gene lists WSHSY and SAAADI. The CDR3 numbers 13 residues from cysteine through phenylalanine. Only the CDR3 DNA stays, 39 bases, in frame from base 1. The V end gives up 6 bases and the J end 4 bases, leaving 5 bases in the junction not matched to a gene. Unsorted PBMC libraries were generated from 2 million PBMCs stored in RNAlater at -80 °C until RNA extraction. Multiple sclerosis patients were enrolled in a US clinical protocol evaluating disease progression by magnetic resonance imaging. Peripheral blood was subjected to Ficoll-Hypaque density gradient centrifugation to isolate PBMCs, which were then cryopreserved in liquid nitrogen.

Sample: PBMCs. Here the chain combines TRBV10-2 and TRBJ2-5; TRBD2 lines up with 7 middle nucleotides. This TCR came from a man in his forties with multiple sclerosis. Read as DNA, the sequence is TGCGCCAGCAGCGAGACTAGCCGAGAGACCCAGTACTTC. Translated, it gives CASSETSRETQYF.